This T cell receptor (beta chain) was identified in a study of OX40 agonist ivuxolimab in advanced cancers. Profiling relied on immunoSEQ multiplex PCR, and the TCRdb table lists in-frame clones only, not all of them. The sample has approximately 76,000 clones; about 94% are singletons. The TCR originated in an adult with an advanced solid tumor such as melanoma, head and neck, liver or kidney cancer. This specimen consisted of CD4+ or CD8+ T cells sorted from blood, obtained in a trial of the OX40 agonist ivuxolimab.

CDR3 bases: TGCGCCAGCAGTGAGGGCCTGGTAGAGACCCAGTACTTC. Its translation: CASSEGLVETQYF. The rearrangement joins TRBV4-3 to TRBJ2-5; maybe TRBD2 (5 bases). Per germline, CDR1 LGHNA and CDR2 YSLEER. V was trimmed by 6 bases and J by 4 bases, leaving 12 bases between them. There are 13 residues in the CDR3.